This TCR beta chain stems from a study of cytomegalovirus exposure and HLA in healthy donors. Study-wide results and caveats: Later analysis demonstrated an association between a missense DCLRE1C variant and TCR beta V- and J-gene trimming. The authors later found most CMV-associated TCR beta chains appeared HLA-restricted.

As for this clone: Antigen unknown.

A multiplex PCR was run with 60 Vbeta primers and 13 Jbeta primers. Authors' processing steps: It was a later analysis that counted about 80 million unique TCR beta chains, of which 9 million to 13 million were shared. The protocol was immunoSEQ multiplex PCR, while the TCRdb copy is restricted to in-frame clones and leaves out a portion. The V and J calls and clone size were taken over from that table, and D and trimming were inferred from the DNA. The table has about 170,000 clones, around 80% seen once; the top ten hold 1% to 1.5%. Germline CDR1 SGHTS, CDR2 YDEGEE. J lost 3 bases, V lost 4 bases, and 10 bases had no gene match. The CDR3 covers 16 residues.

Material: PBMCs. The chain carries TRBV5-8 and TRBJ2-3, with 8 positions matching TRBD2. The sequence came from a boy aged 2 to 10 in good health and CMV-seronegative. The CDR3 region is CASSPRGGLGTDTQYF. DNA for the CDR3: TGTGCCAGCAGCCCACGGGGGGGCCTCGGAACAGATACGCAGTATTTT.